This T cell receptor (beta chain) was recorded in a study of beta chain features in type 1 diabetes. Cell sorting via CD45RO/CCR7/CD25/CD127/CD95/CD27 was performed to obtain CD4+ naive, central memory, regulatory and stem cell-like memory cells. Points from the study as a whole: There was a moderate but significant shortening of TCRB CDR3s in all four CD4+ subsets of Type 1 diabetes patients.

V lost 5 bases and J lost 6; bases outside the gene matches: 11. The CDR3 extends over 15 amino acids. Germline CDR1 is SGHTA and CDR2 is FQGNSA. cDNA synthesis used the whole RNA isolate, giving expressed TCRB sequences. The data were produced by immunoSEQ multiplex PCR, yet TCRdb's version contains in-frame clones alone and is incomplete. This sample has 240,000 or so clones, with 27% found just once. Note on this clone: The antigen is unknown.

The sample comprised central memory CD4+ T cells from blood. This sequence originates from a man aged 30-40 years in good health. V gene TRBV7-2 combines with J gene TRBJ2-3, with 7 bases lining up with TRBD1. The CDR3 nucleotides read TGTGCCAGCAGCATCAAAACAGGGGAAGGGGATACGCAGTATTTT. This translates into CASSIKTGEGDTQYF.